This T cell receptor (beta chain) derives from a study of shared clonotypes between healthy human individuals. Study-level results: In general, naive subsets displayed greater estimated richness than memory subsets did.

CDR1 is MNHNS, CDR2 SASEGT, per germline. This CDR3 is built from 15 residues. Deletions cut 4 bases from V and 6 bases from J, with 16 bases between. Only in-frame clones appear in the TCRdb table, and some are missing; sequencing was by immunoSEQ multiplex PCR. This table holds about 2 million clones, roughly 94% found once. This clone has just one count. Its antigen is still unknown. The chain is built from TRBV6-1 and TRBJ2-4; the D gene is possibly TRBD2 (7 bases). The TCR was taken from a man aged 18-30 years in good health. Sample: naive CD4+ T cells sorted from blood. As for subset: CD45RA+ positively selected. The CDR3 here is CASSGGRARGNIQYF. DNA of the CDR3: TGTGCCAGCAGTGGTGGGAGGGCCAGGGGAAACATTCAGTACTTC.